This T cell receptor (beta chain) was recovered during a study of radiotherapy plus CTLA-4 blockade in lung cancer. As for the study in general: Objective responses emerged in around a sixth of patients, and roughly 32% attained disease control. Study-wide results and caveats: According to reports, early shifts in blood T cell clones, alongside interferon-beta, forecast response most accurately. Blood TCR clones of tumor origin expanded after radiotherapy plus ipilimumab.

The germline V gene has CDR1 MNHEY and CDR2 SVGAGI. V dropped 0 bases and J dropped 8 bases, with 16 bases sitting between them. The CDR3 length is 15 residues. About this clone: The antigen is not known.

CTLA-4 blockade using ipilimumab, together with focal radiation, was received by patients with chemo-refractory metastatic non-small-cell lung cancer. Assay: immunoSEQ multiplex PCR; the TCRdb copy retains only in-frame clones and omits some. The repertoire holds approximately 76,000 clones, with around 81% as singletons. This chain links TRBV6-5 with TRBJ1-2; weak D call: TRBD1 (5 bases). This material consisted of peripheral blood, taken from a patient treated with radiotherapy plus ipilimumab. The clonotype originates from a human donor with non-small cell lung cancer who had a partial response to radiotherapy plus ipilimumab. Some clones in this sample may be carry-over from other donors' samples. Here the CDR3 reads CASSYSGQGRWGYTF. CDR3 nucleotides: TGTGCCAGCAGTTACTCGGGGCAGGGAAGGTGGGGCTACACCTTC.